One sample yielded the 16 T cell receptor beta chains listed below, sequenced in a study of prognosis after radiotherapy for stage I lung cancer. Two rounds of multiplex PCR amplified TCR beta CDR3 from genomic DNA. For every TRBV and TRBJ gene, a specific primer was used in first-round PCR. TCRdb re-analysed the multiplex PCR reads in MiXCR, keeping a single row per CDR3 protein. The repertoire holds around 30,000 distinct CDR3 sequences, with about 31% as singletons. The sample in question was PBMCs, obtained before or after stereotactic body radiation therapy (not recorded which). These receptors all come from a donor over 45 with non-small cell lung cancer.

This clonotype was detected a few times. The chain couples TRBV27 to TRBJ2-6; D might be TRBD1 or TRBD2, each matching 6 bases. Trimming took off 3 bases at V and 10 bases at J, with 16 bases between the two ends. CDR3 length: 15 residues. Germline V CDR1 and CDR2: MNHEY, SMNVEV (reference sequence). CDR3 amino acids: CASSLAGPQGNVLTF. The DNA for the CDR3 is TGTGCCAGCAGTTTGGCGGGACCCCAGGGGAACGTCCTGACTTTC.

This clonotype was seen ten or more times. The CDR3 sequence is CASSPSQSVGDDEQFF. CDR3 nucleotides: TGCGCCAGCAGCCCCTCTCAGTCGGTGGGGGATGATGAGCAGTTCTTC. The chain joins TRBV4-1 to TRBJ2-1; D is perhaps TRBD1 or TRBD2 (5 bases each). CDR3 length equals 16 residues. V was clipped by 4 bases and J by 8 bases, with 21 bases between them. From germline, CDR1 is MGHRA and CDR2 YSYEKL.

This clonotype was seen ten or more times. This chain links TRBV12-3 or TRBV12-4 with TRBJ1-1; the match to TRBD1 covers 8 bases. The trim removed 4 bases at V and 4 bases at J, leaving 5 bases unmatched. CDR3 length: 14 amino acids. The CDR3 bases are TGTGCCAGCAGTTCCAGGGGGCTGAGCACTGAAGCTTTCTTT. This gives the protein CASSSRGLSTEAFF.

This clonotype was found many times. V and J are TRBV7-2 and TRBJ2-3; TRBD2 aligns across 9 bases. CDR1 is SGHTA and CDR2 is FQGNSA in the germline V gene. The CDR3 covers 16 residues. V dropped 5 bases and J dropped 6; count of bases not matched to a gene: 12. CDR3: CASSRNIAGAGDTQYF. Written as DNA, the CDR3 is TGTGCCAGCAGCCGAAATATAGCGGGGGCCGGGGATACGCAGTATTTT.

This clonotype was seen at least ten times. V gene TRBV2 combines with J gene TRBJ2-1; 11 bases align to TRBD2. Germline V CDR1 and CDR2: SNHLY, FYNNEI. V lost 5 bases and J lost 5; bases outside the gene matches: 2. This CDR3 is built from 14 residues. The CDR3: CASSILAGDNEQFF. CDR3 bases: TGTGCCAGCAGTATACTAGCGGGGGACAATGAGCAGTTCTTC.

This clonotype occurred many times. This sequence joins TRBV30 and TRBJ1-4; the D gene is possibly TRBD1 (5 bases). The CDR3 has 13 residues. Germline V gives CDR1 GTSNPN, CDR2 SVGIG (reference sequence). Trimming took off 5 bases at V and 5 bases at J, with 12 bases between the two ends. This chain's CDR3 is CAWGGGENEKLFF. In DNA form, the CDR3 reads TGTGCCTGGGGGGGGGGAGAGAATGAAAAACTGTTTTTT.

This clonotype has a count of ten or more. This chain uses TRBV6-1 with TRBJ1-3; D is perhaps TRBD1 (5 bases). Germline values: CDR1 MNHNS, CDR2 SASEGT. This CDR3 has 14 residues. Trimming removed 5 bases from V and 3 bases from J, with 11 bases in between. The CDR3 DNA reads as TGTGCCAGCAGTCCCCAGGGTCGTGGAAACACCATATATTTT. This sequence encodes CASSPQGRGNTIYF.

This clonotype was recorded many times. Germline and junction disagree at one end, which may indicate a read error. This chain connects TRBV6-4 to TRBJ1-5; unclear D gene. The CDR3 is made up of 15 amino acids. Germline-derived CDR1 and CDR2 are MRHNA and SNTAGT. The CDR3 nucleotides are TGTGCCAGCAGTTACTCGAGGATGGGCAATCAGCCCCAGCATTTT. It encodes CASSYSRMGNQPQHF.

Concerning this clonotype itself: An end of the junction differs from the germline gene, which may be a read error. The J gene is TRBJ1-6, the V gene TRBV6-1, with TRBD1 matching over 7 bases. CDR3 length: 14 residues. Looked up from germline, CDR1 is MNHNS and CDR2 is SASEGT. For the CDR3, the DNA is TGTGCCAGCAGTGAAGGGACAGGAAACTCACCCCCCCACTTT. Encoded protein: CASSEGTGNSPPHF.

This clonotype was found many times. This chain joins TRBV10-3 and TRBJ2-5; 10 bases agree with TRBD2. Unmatched junction bases numbered 6, after V lost 0 bases and J lost 5 bases. This CDR3 spans 16 amino acids. CDR1 ENHRY and CDR2 SYGVKD come from the germline V gene. The CDR3 DNA sequence: TGTGCCATCAGTGAGTCCCTAGCGGGGGAATCGGAGACCCAGTACTTC. Translation: CAISESLAGESETQYF.

At least ten counts were recorded for this clonotype. The V and J genes are TRBV9 and TRBJ2-7; 9 bases match TRBD2. Germline assignment: CDR1 SGDLS and CDR2 YYNGEE. The ends lost 2 bases at V and 4 bases at J; junction bases unmatched: 10. This CDR3 is built from 16 residues. The CDR3 DNA follows: TGTGCCAGCAGCGTCCGCGGGGGGGCACAAGTTTACGAGCAGTACTTC. The encoded protein is CASSVRGGAQVYEQYF.

This clonotype showed up many times. The rearrangement joins TRBV7-9 to TRBJ1-3, with 10 bases lining up with TRBD1. The CDR3 is made up of 15 amino acids. Germline V gene sequence: CDR1 SEHNR, CDR2 FQNEAQ (reference sequence). After removal of 4 bases from V and 5 bases from J, the junction contained 5 bases not matched to a gene. The DNA for the CDR3 is TGTGCCAGCAGCTCCGGACAGGGGGAACGAAACACCATATATTTT. Translated, it gives CASSSGQGERNTIYF.

The sample holds many counts of this clonotype. The genes are TRBV7-9 and TRBJ1-1; D gene uncertain. The CDR3 sequence is 13 residues long. Germline CDR1 reads SEHNR; CDR2 reads FQNEAQ (reference sequence). The V end was cut by 5 bases, the J end by 6 bases, with 13 bases between. CDR3 DNA sequence: TGTGCCAGCAGCCCCCTTGTGGACTCTGAAGCTTTCTTT. This translates into CASSPLVDSEAFF.

This clonotype came up many times. The chain employs TRBV9 and TRBJ1-1; 7 bases line up with TRBD1. There are 14 residues in the CDR3. Trimming cost V 4 bases and J 6 bases; bases outside gene matches: 9. The germline V gene encodes CDR1 SGDLS and CDR2 YYNGEE. The CDR3 reads CASSTQQGSAEAFF. In DNA, the CDR3 is TGTGCCAGCAGCACACAACAGGGGAGCGCTGAAGCTTTCTTT.

This rearrangement joins TRBV6-5 to TRBJ2-7; D is unclear. Germline V lookup: CDR1 MNHEY, CDR2 SVGAGI. Trimming stripped 0 bases from V and 1 base from J, with 10 bases between. The CDR3 has 15 residues. The CDR3 sequence: CASSYSGYRSYEQYF. The CDR3 nucleotides are TGTGCCAGCAGTTACTCAGGGTATAGGTCCTACGAGCAGTACTTC.

Comment on this clonotype: This likely came from a read error, as a far larger clone is one base away. Lacking the conserved final phenylalanine or tryptophan, this CDR3 likely reflects a read error. V and J are TRBV6-5 and TRBJ1-2, with 9 bases lining up with TRBD1. With 11 bases clipped from V and 3 bases from J, the junction kept 10 bases outside the gene matches. Germline V gene sequence: CDR1 MNHEY, CDR2 SVGAGI. This CDR3 region has 14 residues. The CDR3 loop reads CAGKQGAIDYGYTL. The DNA of the CDR3 is TGTGCCGGCAAACAGGGGGCGATTGACTATGGCTACACCTTG.